The clone carrying this T cell receptor beta chain has just a few counts. The antigen is unknown. This specimen belongs to a study of blood T cells in healthy people across ages. A J-beta primer mix and a sample-barcoded 5' primer were used in a second PCR of about 6 to 12 cycles. The template-switch adaptor was a 5' adaptor with 12 random nucleotides. It tagged each cDNA molecule. One entry per CDR3 protein, called by TCRdb with MiXCR from the 5' RACE reads. The table has about 1.4 million distinct CDR3 sequences, approximately 59% seen once. V shed 4 bases and J 1 base; nucleotides not matched to a gene: 3. Germline assignment: CDR1 LNHDA and CDR2 SQIVND (reference sequence). This CDR3 region has 15 residues. Findings and caveats of the study: The unknown donor CMV status may have confounded expanded clonotype changes.

Caucasian, healthy and from Russia, the donors were aged between about 6 and 90. This chain joins TRBV19 and TRBJ2-3; 9 bases fit TRBD1. Source material: blood. The receptor comes from a man aged 18 to 30 in good health. The CDR3 spells CASSTTGGGTDTQYF. The CDR3 DNA reads as TGTGCCAGTAGTACTACAGGGGGCGGCACAGATACGCAGTATTTT.